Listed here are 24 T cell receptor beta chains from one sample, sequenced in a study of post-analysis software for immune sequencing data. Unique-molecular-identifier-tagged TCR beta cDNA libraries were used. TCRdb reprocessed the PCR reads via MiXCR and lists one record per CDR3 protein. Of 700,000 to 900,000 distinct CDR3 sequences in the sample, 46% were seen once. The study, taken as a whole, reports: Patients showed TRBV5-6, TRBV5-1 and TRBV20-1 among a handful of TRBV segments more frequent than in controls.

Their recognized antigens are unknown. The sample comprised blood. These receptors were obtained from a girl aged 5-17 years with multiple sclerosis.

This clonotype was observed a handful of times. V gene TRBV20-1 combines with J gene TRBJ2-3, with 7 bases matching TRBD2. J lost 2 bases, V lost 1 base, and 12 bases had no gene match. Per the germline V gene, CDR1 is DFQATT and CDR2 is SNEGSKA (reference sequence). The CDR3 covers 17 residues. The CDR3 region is CSARVPPGLPSTDTQYF. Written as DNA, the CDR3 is TGCAGTGCTAGAGTTCCACCGGGACTACCCTCCACAGATACGCAGTATTTT.

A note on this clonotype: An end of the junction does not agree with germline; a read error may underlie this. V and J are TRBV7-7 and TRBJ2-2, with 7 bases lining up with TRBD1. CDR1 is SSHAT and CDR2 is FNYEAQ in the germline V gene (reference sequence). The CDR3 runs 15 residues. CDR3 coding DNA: TGTGCTAGCAGCTCCCTGGGCAGGGGGACCGGGGAGCTGTTTTTT. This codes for CASSSLGRGTGELFF.

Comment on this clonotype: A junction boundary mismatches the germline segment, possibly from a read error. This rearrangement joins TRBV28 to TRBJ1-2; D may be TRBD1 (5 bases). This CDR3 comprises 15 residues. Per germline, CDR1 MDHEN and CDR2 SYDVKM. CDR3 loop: CTSSFGGTRDYGYTF. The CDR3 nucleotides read TGTACCAGCAGTTTTGGGGGAACCCGAGACTATGGCTACACCTTC.

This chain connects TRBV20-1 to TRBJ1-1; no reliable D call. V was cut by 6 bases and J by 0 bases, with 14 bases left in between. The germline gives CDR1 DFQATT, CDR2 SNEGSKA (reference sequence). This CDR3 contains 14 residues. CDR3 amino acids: CSAEAGSMNTEAFF. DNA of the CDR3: TGCAGTGCGGAAGCGGGCAGTATGAACACTGAAGCTTTCTTT.

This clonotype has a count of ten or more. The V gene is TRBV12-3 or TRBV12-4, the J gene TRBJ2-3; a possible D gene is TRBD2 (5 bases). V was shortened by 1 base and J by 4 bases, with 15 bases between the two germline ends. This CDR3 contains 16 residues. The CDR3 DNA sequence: TGTGCCAGCAGTTTAGTGAGGTGGAGTAGCGCAGATACGCAGTATTTT. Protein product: CASSLVRWSSADTQYF.

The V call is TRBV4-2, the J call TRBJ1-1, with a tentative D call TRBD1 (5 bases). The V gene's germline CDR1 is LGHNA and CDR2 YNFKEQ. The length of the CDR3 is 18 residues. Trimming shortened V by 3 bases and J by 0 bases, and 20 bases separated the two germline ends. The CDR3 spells CASSQWRGKDLMNTEAFF. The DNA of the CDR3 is TGTGCCAGCAGCCAGTGGAGGGGTAAAGATTTGATGAACACTGAAGCTTTCTTT.

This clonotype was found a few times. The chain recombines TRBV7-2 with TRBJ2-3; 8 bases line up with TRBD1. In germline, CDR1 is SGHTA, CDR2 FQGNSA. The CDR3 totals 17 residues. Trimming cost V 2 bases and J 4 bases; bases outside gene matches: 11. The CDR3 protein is CASSLKTGAPLPDTQYF. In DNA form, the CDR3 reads TGTGCCAGCAGCTTAAAGACAGGGGCTCCCCTCCCAGATACGCAGTATTTT.

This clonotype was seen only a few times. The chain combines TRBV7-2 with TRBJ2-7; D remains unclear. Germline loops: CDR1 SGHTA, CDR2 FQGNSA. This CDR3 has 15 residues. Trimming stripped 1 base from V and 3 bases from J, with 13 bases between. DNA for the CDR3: TGTGCCAGCAGCTTAGTGGGCGGATCCTTCTACGAGCAGTACTTC. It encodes CASSLVGGSFYEQYF.

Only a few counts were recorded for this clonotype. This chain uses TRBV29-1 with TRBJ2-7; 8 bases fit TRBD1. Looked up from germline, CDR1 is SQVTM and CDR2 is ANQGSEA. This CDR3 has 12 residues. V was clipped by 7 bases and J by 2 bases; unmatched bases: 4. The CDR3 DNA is TGCAGCGGGCGGACAGGGCCCTACGAGCAGTACTTC. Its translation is CSGRTGPYEQYF.

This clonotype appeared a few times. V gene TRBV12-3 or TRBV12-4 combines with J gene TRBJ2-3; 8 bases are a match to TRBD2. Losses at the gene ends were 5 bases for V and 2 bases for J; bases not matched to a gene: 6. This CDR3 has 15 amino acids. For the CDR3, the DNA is TGTGCCAGCAGTCCCGGGACTAGGGACACAGATACGCAGTATTTT. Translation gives CASSPGTRDTDTQYF.

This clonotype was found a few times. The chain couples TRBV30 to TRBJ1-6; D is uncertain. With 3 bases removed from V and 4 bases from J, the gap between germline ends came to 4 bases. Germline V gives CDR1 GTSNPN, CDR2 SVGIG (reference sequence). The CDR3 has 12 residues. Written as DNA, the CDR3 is TGTGCCTGGAGACAGTATAATTCACCCCTCCACTTT. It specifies CAWRQYNSPLHF.

CDR3: CATSRGVRQGAINEQFF. For the CDR3, the DNA is TGTGCCACCAGCAGAGGGGTACGACAGGGGGCAATCAATGAGCAGTTCTTC. The gene calls are TRBV15 and TRBJ2-1; 10 bases fit TRBD1. V trimming: 1 base; J trimming: 6 bases; junction bases outside the gene matches: 9. The CDR3 consists of 17 residues. Germline CDR1 LNHNV, CDR2 YYDKDF (reference sequence). The complete variable domain, with remaining parts taken from reference TRBV15 and TRBJ2-1, reads DAMVIQNPRYQVTQFGKPVTLSCSQTLNHNVMYWYQQKSSQAPKLLFHYYDKDFNNEADTPDNFQSRRPNTSFCFLDIRSPGLGDTAMYLCATSRGVRQGAINEQFFGPGTRLTVL.

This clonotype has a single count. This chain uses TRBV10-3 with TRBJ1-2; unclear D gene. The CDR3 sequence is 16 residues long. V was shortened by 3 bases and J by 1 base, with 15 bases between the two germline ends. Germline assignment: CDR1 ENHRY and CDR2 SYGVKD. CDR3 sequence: CAISDPTEMYNYGYTF. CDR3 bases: TGTGCCATCAGTGACCCAACAGAAATGTATAACTATGGCTACACCTTC.

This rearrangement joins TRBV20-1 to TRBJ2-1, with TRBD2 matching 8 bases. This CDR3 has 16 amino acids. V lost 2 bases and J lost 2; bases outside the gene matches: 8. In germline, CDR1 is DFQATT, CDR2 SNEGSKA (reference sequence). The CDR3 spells CSARPRGGYPYNEQFF. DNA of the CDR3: TGCAGTGCTAGACCCCGGGGGGGGTATCCCTACAATGAGCAGTTCTTC.

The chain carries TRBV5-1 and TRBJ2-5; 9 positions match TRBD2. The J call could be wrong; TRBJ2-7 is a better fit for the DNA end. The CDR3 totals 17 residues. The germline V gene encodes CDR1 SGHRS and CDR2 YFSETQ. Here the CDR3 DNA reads TGCGCCAGCAGCTTGGGTTTTAGCGGGAGCGCATCCTACGAGCAGTACTTC. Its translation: CASSLGFSGSASYEQYF.

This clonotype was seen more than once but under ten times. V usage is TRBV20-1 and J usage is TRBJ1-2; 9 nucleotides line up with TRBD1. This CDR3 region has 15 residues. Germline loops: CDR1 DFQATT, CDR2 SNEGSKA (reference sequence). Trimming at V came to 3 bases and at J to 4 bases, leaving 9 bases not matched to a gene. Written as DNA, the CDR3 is TGCAGTGCTAGGGGGGACAGGGCAGTAGGCTATGGCTACACCTTC. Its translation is CSARGDRAVGYGYTF.

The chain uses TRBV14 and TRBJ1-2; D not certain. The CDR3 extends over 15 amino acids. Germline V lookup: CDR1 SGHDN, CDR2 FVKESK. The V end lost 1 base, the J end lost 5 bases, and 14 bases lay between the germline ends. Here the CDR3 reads CASSQGVQISYGYTF. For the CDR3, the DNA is TGTGCCAGCAGCCAAGGGGTACAGATATCTTATGGCTACACCTTC.

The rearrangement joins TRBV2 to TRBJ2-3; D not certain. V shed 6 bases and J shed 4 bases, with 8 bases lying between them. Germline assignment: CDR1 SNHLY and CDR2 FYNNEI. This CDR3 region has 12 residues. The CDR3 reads CASRENADTQYF. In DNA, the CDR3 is TGTGCCAGCAGGGAGAACGCAGATACGCAGTATTTT.

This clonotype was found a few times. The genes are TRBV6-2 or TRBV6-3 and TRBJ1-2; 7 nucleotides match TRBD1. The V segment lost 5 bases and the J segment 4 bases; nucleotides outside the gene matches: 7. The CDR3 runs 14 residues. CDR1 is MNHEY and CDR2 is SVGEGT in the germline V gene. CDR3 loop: CASSVPGQSYGYTF. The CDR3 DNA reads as TGTGCCAGCAGTGTCCCGGGACAGTCCTATGGCTACACCTTC.

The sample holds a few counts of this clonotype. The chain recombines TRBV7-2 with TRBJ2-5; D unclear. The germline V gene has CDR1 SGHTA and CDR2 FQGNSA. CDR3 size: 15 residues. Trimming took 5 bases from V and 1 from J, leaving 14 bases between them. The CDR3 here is CASSLGWALQETQYF. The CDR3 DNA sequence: TGTGCCAGCAGCCTAGGGTGGGCGCTCCAAGAGACCCAGTACTTC.

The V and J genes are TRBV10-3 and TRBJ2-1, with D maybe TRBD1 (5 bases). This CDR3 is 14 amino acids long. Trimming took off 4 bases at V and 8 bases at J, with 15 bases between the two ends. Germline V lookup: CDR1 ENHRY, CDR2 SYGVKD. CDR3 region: CAISVGTTGDEQFF. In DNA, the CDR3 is TGTGCCATCAGTGTAGGCACTACAGGCGATGAGCAGTTCTTC.

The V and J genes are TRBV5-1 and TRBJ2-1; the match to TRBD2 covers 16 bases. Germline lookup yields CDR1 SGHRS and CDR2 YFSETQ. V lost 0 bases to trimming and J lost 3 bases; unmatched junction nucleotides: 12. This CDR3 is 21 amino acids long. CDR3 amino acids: CASSLAGGLAGGPSGYNEQFF. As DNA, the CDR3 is TGCGCCAGCAGCTTGGCCGGGGGACTAGCGGGAGGGCCCTCAGGCTACAATGAGCAGTTCTTC.

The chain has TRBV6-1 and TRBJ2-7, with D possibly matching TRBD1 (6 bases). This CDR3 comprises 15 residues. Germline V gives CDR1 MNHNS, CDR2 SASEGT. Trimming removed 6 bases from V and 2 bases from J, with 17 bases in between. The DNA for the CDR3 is TGTGCCAGCAGGGGCCCCTTACAGGGTGCCTACGAGCAGTACTTC. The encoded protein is CASRGPLQGAYEQYF.

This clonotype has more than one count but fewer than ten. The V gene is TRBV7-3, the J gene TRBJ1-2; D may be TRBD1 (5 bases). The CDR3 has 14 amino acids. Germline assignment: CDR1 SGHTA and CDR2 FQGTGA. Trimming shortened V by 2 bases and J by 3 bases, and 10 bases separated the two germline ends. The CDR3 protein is CASSLGGLDYGYTF. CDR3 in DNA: TGTGCCAGCAGCTTAGGGGGTCTTGACTATGGCTACACCTTC. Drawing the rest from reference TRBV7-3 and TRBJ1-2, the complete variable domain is GAGVSQTPSNKVTEKGKYVELRCDPISGHTALYWYRQSLGQGPEFLIYFQGTGAADDSGLPNDRFFAVRPEGSVSTLKIQRTERGDSAVYLCASSLGGLDYGYTFGSGTRLTVV.